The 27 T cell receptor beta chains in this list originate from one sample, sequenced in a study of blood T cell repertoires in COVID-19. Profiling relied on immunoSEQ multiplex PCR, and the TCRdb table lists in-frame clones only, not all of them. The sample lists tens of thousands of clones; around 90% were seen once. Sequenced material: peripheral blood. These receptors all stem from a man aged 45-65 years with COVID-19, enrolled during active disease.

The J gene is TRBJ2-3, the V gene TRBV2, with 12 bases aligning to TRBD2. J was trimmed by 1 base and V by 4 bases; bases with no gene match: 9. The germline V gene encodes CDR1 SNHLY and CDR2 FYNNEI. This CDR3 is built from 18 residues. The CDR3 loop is CASSVTSGGTPGTDTQYF. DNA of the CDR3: TGTGCCAGCAGTGTAACTAGCGGGGGGACCCCAGGCACAGATACGCAGTATTTT. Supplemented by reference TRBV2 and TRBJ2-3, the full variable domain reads EPEVTQTPSHQVTQMGQEVILRCVPISNHLYFYWYRQILGQKVEFLVSFYNNEISEKSEIFDDQFSVERPDGSNFTLKIRSTKLEDSAMYFCASSVTSGGTPGTDTQYFGPGTRLTVL.

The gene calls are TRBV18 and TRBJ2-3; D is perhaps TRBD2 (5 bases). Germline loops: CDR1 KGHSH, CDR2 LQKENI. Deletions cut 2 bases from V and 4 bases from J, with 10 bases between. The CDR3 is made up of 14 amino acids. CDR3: CASSPDLASDTQYF. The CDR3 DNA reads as TGTGCCAGCTCACCAGATCTAGCTTCAGATACGCAGTATTTT.

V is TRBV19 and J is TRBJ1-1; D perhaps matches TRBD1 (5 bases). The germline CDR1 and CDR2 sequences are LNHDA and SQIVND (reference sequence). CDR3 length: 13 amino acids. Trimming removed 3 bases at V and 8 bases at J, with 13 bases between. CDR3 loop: CASSILDTHEAFF. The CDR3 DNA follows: TGTGCCAGTAGTATTCTGGACACCCACGAAGCTTTCTTT.

CDR3 protein: CASSLETGIFYEQYF. CDR3 bases: TGCGCCAGCAGCTTGGAGACAGGGATTTTCTACGAGCAGTACTTC. V usage is TRBV4-3 and J usage is TRBJ2-7, with 7 nucleotides matching TRBD1. Germline CDR1 is LGHNA and CDR2 is YSLEER. The CDR3 has 15 amino acids. The V segment lost 5 bases and the J segment 3 bases; nucleotides outside the gene matches: 10.

The CDR3 is CAWSPGFKETQYF. The DNA of the CDR3 is TGTGCCTGGAGTCCAGGGTTTAAAGAGACCCAGTACTTC. The V call is TRBV30, the J call TRBJ2-5, with D perhaps TRBD1 (5 bases). V shed 2 bases and J shed 3 bases, with 10 bases lying between them. Germline CDR1 reads GTSNPN; CDR2 reads SVGIG (reference sequence). The CDR3 has 13 residues.

The CDR3 loop reads CASRRLGVTGVYGYTF. The CDR3 coding sequence is TGTGCCAGCAGACGACTAGGGGTAACAGGGGTCTATGGCTACACCTTC. The rearrangement uses TRBV7-2 and TRBJ1-2; 7 bases are a match to TRBD1. Germline V gene sequence: CDR1 SGHTA, CDR2 FQGNSA. The CDR3 extends over 16 amino acids. V dropped 6 bases and J dropped 4; count of bases not matched to a gene: 14.

CDR3 region: CASSDLRTGREYGYTF. The CDR3 DNA reads as TGTGCCAGCAGTGACCTAAGGACAGGCCGAGAATATGGCTACACCTTC. The V gene is TRBV25-1, the J gene TRBJ1-2, with TRBD1 matching 7 bases. The V and J ends lost 3 bases and 5 bases, in that order; junction bases with no gene match: 12. The CDR3 consists of 16 residues. CDR1 MGHDK and CDR2 SYGVNS come from the germline V gene.

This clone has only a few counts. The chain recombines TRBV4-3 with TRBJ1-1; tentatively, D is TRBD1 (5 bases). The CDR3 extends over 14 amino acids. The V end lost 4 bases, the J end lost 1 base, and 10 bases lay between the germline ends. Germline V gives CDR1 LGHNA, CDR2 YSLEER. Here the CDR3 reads CASSLMQGNTEAFF. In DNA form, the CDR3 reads TGCGCCAGCAGCCTTATGCAGGGGAACACTGAAGCTTTCTTT.

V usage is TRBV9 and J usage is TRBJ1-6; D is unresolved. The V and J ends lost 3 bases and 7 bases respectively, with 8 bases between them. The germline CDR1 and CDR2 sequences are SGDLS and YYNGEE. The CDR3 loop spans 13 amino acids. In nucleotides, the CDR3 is TGTGCCAGCAGCGGGGAGGGAAATTCACCCCTCCACTTT. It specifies CASSGEGNSPLHF.

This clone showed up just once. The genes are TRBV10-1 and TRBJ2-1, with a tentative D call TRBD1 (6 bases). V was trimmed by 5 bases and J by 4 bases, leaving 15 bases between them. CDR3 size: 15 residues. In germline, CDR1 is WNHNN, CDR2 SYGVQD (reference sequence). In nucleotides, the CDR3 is TGCGCCAGCAGTCAGGGGACCGCGCCGTACAATGAGCAGTTCTTC. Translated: CASSQGTAPYNEQFF.

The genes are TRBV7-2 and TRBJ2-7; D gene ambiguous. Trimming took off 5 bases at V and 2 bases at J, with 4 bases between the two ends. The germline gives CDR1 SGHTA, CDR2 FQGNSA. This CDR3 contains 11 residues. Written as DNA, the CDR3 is TGTGCCAGCAGCCCTGCCTACGAGCAGTACTTC. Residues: CASSPAYEQYF.

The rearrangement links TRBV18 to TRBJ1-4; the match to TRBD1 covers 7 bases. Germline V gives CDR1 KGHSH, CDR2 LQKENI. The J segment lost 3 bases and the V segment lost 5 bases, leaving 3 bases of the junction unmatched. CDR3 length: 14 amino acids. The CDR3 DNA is TGTGCCAGCTCATCCAGGGGGGCTAATGAAAAACTGTTTTTT. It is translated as CASSSRGANEKLFF. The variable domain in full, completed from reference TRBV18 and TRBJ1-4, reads NAGVMQNPRHLVRRRGQEARLRCSPMKGHSHVYWYRQLPEEGLKFMVYLQKENIIDESGMPKERFSAEFPKEGPSILRIQQVVRGDSAAYFCASSSRGANEKLFFGSGTQLSVL.

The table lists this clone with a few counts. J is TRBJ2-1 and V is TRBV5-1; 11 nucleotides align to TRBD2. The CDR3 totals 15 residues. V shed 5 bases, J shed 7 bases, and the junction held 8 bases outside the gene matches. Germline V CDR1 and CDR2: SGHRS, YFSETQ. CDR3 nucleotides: TGCGCCAGCAGGTATAGCGGGGGGGCAAATAATGAGCAGTTCTTC. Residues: CASRYSGGANNEQFF.

CDR3 DNA sequence: TGTGCCAGCAGGTCTTTGGGGGGGGCAGATACGCAGTATTTT. Amino acids: CASRSLGGADTQYF. The rearrangement uses TRBV27 and TRBJ2-3, with 7 bases identical to TRBD2. CDR1 and CDR2 (germline): MNHEY, SMNVEV (reference sequence). This CDR3 spans 14 amino acids. The V and J ends lost 6 bases and 4 bases, in that order; junction bases with no gene match: 7.

Here the CDR3 DNA reads TGTGCCAGCAGCTTGGAAGGGGACAGGACCTATGGCTACACCTTC. This codes for CASSLEGDRTYGYTF. The rearrangement joins TRBV5-5 to TRBJ1-2; 8 positions agree with TRBD1. With V trimmed by 0 bases and J by 4 bases, 5 bases remained unmatched. This CDR3 comprises 15 residues. Germline values: CDR1 SGHKS, CDR2 YYEKEE (reference sequence).

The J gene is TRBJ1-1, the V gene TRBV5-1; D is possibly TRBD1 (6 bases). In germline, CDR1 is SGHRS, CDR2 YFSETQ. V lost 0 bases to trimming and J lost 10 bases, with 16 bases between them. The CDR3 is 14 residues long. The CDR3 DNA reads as TGCGCCAGCAGCTTGGAATTACAGGGAAAAAGAGCTTTCTTT. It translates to CASSLELQGKRAFF.

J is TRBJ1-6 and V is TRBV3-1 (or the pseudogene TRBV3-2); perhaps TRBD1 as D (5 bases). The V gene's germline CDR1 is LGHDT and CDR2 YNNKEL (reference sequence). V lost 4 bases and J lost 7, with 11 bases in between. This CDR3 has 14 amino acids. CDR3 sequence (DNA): TGTGCCAGCAGCCCGGACGGGGGAAATTCACCCCTCCACTTT. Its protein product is CASSPDGGNSPLHF.

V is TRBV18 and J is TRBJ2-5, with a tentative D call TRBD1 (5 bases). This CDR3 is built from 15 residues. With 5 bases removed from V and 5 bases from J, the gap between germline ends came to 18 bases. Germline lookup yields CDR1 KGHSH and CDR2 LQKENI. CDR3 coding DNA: TGTGCCAGCTCAAAAAATCGACAGCTACGGGAGACCCAGTACTTC. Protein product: CASSKNRQLRETQYF.

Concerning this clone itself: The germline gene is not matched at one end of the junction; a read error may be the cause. The CDR3 region is CASSLRLTAKQDERYF. DNA for the CDR3: TGTGCCAGCAGCCTCCGATTGACTGCTAAGCAAGACGAGCGGTACTTC. The chain links TRBV3-1 (or the pseudogene TRBV3-2) to TRBJ2-7, with D unresolved. Germline CDR1 and CDR2: LGHDT and YNNKEL (reference sequence). This CDR3 comprises 16 residues.

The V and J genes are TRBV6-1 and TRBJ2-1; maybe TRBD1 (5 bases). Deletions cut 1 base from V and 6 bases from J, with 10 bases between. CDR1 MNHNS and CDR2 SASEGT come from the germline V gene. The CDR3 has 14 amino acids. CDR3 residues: CASSEGPRGNEQFF. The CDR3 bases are TGTGCCAGCAGTGAAGGTCCTAGGGGCAATGAGCAGTTCTTC.

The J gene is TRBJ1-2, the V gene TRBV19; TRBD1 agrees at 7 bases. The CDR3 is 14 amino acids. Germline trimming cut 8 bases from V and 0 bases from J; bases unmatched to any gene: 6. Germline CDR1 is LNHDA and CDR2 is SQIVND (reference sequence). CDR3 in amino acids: CASGLQGSNYGYTF. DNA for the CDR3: TGTGCCAGTGGCCTACAGGGGTCTAACTATGGCTACACCTTC. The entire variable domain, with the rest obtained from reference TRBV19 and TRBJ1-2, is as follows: DGGITQSPKYLFRKEGQNVTLSCEQNLNHDAMYWYRQDPGQGLRLIYYSQIVNDFQKGDIAEGYSVSREKKESFPLTVTSAQKNPTAFYLCASGLQGSNYGYTFGSGTRLTVV.

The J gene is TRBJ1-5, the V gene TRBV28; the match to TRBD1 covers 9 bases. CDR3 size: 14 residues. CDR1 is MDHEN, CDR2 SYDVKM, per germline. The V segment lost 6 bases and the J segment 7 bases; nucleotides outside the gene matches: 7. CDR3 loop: CASRLQGAQQPQHF. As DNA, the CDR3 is TGTGCCAGCAGACTACAGGGGGCGCAGCAGCCCCAGCATTTT.

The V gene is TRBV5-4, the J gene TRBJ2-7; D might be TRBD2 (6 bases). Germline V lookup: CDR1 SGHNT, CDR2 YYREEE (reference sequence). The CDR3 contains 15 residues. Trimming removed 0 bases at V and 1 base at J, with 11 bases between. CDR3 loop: CASSLAGGGSYEQYF. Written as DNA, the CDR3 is TGTGCCAGCAGCTTGGCCGGGGGTGGGTCCTACGAGCAGTACTTC. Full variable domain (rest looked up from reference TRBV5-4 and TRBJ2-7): ETGVTQSPTHLIKTRGQQVTLRCSSQSGHNTVSWYQQALGQGPQFIFQYYREEENGRGNFPPRFSGLQFPNYSSELNVNALELDDSALYLCASSLAGGGSYEQYFGPGTRLTVT.

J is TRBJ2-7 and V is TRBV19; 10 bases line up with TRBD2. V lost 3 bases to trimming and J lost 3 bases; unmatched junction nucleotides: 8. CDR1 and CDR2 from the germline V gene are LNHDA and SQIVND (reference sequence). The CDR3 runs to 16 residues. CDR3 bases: TGTGCCAGTAGTATCCCCCGTAGCGGGGGGATCTACGAGCAGTACTTC. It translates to CASSIPRSGGIYEQYF. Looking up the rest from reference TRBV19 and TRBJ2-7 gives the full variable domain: DGGITQSPKYLFRKEGQNVTLSCEQNLNHDAMYWYRQDPGQGLRLIYYSQIVNDFQKGDIAEGYSVSREKKESFPLTVTSAQKNPTAFYLCASSIPRSGGIYEQYFGPGTRLTVT.

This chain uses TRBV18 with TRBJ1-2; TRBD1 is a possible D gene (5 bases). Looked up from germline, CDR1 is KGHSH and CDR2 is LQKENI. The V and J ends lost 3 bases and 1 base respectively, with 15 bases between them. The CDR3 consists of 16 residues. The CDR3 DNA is TGTGCCAGCTCACCGAGATCCCGGACAATTAACTATGGCTACACCTTC. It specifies CASSPRSRTINYGYTF.

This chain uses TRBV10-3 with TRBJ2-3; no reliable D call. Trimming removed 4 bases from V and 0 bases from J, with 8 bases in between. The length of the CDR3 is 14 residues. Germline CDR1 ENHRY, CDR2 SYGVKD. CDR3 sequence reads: CAISVEQSTDTQYF. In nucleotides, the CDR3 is TGTGCCATCAGTGTTGAACAGAGCACAGATACGCAGTATTTT.

This CDR3 is CASSQGTGRNTIYF. The DNA for the CDR3 is TGTGCCAGCAGCCAAGGGACAGGGAGAAACACCATATATTTT. This chain uses TRBV7-9 with TRBJ1-3; TRBD1 matches 9 bases. J gave up 5 bases and V 5 bases, and 4 bases lay outside the gene matches. Germline CDR1 is SEHNR and CDR2 is FQNEAQ (reference sequence). CDR3 length: 14 amino acids.